The 6 T cell receptor beta chains listed next were all sequenced from one sample in a study of cytomegalovirus exposure and HLA in healthy donors. Both 60 Vbeta primers and 13 Jbeta primers went into the PCR. Libraries were prepared by immunoSEQ multiplex PCR; TCRdb keeps only in-frame clonotypes and omits some of them. The sample lists approximately 72,000 clones; under 80% were seen once. What was sequenced was PBMCs. All receptors come from a male donor in good health and CMV-seropositive.

This rearrangement joins TRBV4-1 to TRBJ2-5; D possibly corresponds to TRBD1 (7 bases). This CDR3 contains 16 residues. Trimming left V 1 base short and J 1 base short, with 13 bases between. CDR1 and CDR2 (germline): MGHRA, YSYEKL. CDR3 protein: CASSQVAGGSQETQYF. In nucleotides, the CDR3 is TGCGCCAGCAGCCAAGTGGCAGGGGGGTCCCAAGAGACCCAGTACTTC.

This chain links TRBV18 with TRBJ1-1, with 7 bases matching TRBD1. Trimming took 3 bases from V and 3 from J; bases not matched to a gene: 10. Germline V gene lookup returns CDR1 KGHSH and CDR2 LQKENI. The CDR3 covers 16 residues. CDR3: CASSPLGPGTDTEAFF. Written as DNA, the CDR3 is TGTGCCAGCTCACCCCTCGGGCCGGGGACAGACACTGAAGCTTTCTTT.

This clone has more than one count but fewer than ten. The chain recombines TRBV6-4 with TRBJ2-1, with 7 bases that match TRBD1. The CDR3 contains 15 residues. V dropped 6 bases and J dropped 8; count of bases not matched to a gene: 13. Germline CDR1 MRHNA, CDR2 SNTAGT. As DNA, the CDR3 is TGTGCCAGCAGCAAAGGGCAGGGGGTCTCGGATGAGCAGTTCTTC. This gives the protein CASSKGQGVSDEQFF.

This clone has only one observation. The DNA of the CDR3 is TGCAGTGTTGGACTCGAGCAGTACTTC. It encodes CSVGLEQYF. The chain combines TRBV20-1 with TRBJ2-7, with a weak D call TRBD2 (5 bases). The CDR3 totals 9 residues. Trimming took off 7 bases at V and 6 bases at J, with 7 bases between the two ends. Germline CDR1 and CDR2: DFQATT and SNEGSKA (reference sequence).

The chain carries TRBV5-1 and TRBJ2-1; D perhaps matches TRBD2 (6 bases). The germline V gene has CDR1 SGHRS and CDR2 YFSETQ. Trimming stripped 0 bases from V and 2 bases from J, with 12 bases between. This CDR3 spans 16 amino acids. CDR3 in DNA: TGCGCCAGCAGCTTGGGTGAAGCGGGCCCCTACAATGAGCAGTTCTTC. Translated: CASSLGEAGPYNEQFF.

The chain employs TRBV5-4 and TRBJ2-2; the D gene is possibly TRBD2 (5 bases). CDR3 length: 17 amino acids. Trimming stripped 2 bases from V and 2 bases from J, with 16 bases between. The V gene's germline CDR1 is SGHNT and CDR2 YYREEE (reference sequence). The CDR3 DNA is TGTGCCAGCAGCTTTATGGTAGGCGGAGGAAACACCGGGGAGCTGTTTTTT. This translates into CASSFMVGGGNTGELFF.